These 28 T cell receptor beta chains originate from one sample sequenced in a study of Graves' ophthalmopathy and Graves' hyperthyroidism. Researchers took RNA transcripts and amplified TCR beta CDR3 regions from them. HTBI primers were employed in first-round RT-PCR, then a second-round multiplex PCR followed. TCRdb used MiXCR to reprocess the multiplex PCR reads, holding one entry per CDR3 protein. This sample has hundreds of thousands of distinct CDR3 sequences, with roughly 39% found just once. Sequenced sample: peripheral blood. These TCRs come from an adult man with Graves' ophthalmopathy.

The CDR3 is CASSARDGRLTTGELFF. For the CDR3, the DNA is TGTGCCAGCAGTGCTAGAGATGGCCGACTCACTACCGGGGAGCTGTTTTTT. V usage is TRBV25-1 and J usage is TRBJ2-2; D ambiguous. Trimming shortened V by 4 bases and J by 5 bases, and 20 bases separated the two germline ends. This CDR3 is 17 amino acids long. Germline lookup yields CDR1 MGHDK and CDR2 SYGVNS.

This clonotype was counted many times. The chain employs TRBV15 and TRBJ2-7; D is unresolved. Germline loops: CDR1 LNHNV, CDR2 YYDKDF (reference sequence). Trimming shortened V by 1 base and J by 0 bases, and 10 bases separated the two germline ends. The CDR3 length is 15 residues. CDR3 region: CATSRAGLSSYEQYF. The CDR3 coding sequence is TGTGCCACCAGCAGAGCTGGGCTGAGCTCCTACGAGCAGTACTTC.

In its sample, this clonotype was seen a few times. The chain has TRBV29-1 and TRBJ1-2, with D uncertain. Trimming removed 1 base at V and 6 bases at J, with 6 bases between. The CDR3 consists of 11 residues. In germline, CDR1 is SQVTM, CDR2 ANQGSEA. The CDR3: CSVEVGDGYTF. CDR3 sequence (DNA): TGCAGCGTTGAAGTCGGGGATGGCTACACCTTC.

Notes on this clonotype: A much larger clone lies one base from this, so it may be a read error. This chain joins TRBV20-1 and TRBJ2-7; 7 bases map to TRBD1. The V gene's germline CDR1 is DFQATT and CDR2 SNEGSKA (reference sequence). This CDR3 contains 12 residues. CDR3 sequence reads: CSAPGQTYEQCF. The CDR3 coding sequence is TGCAGTGCTCCGGGACAGACCTACGAGCAGTGCTTC.

V and J are TRBV10-3 and TRBJ1-2; perhaps TRBD1 as D (5 bases). The CDR3 is 14 amino acids. In germline, CDR1 is ENHRY, CDR2 SYGVKD. Trimming removed 2 bases at V and 5 bases at J, with 12 bases between. As DNA, the CDR3 is TGTGCCATCAGTGAGCGGGTTGGGGGGTATGGCTACACCTTC. Encoded protein: CAISERVGGYGYTF.

Notes on this clonotype: A much bigger clone sits one base away, suggesting this may be a read error. The V call is TRBV12-3 or TRBV12-4, the J call TRBJ1-1, with D tentatively TRBD1 (5 bases). The CDR3 covers 10 residues. With 8 bases removed from V and 10 bases from J, the gap between germline ends came to 11 bases. The CDR3, as DNA: TGTGCCAGCGGGGGGGTTCGAGCTTTCTTT. Its translation: CASGGVRAFF.

The table lists this clonotype with a few counts. This clone may be a read error of a much larger clone one base away. This chain connects TRBV9 to TRBJ1-1; D gene uncertain. V was pared by 2 bases and J by 4 bases, with 12 bases between. The length of the CDR3 is 14 residues. From germline, CDR1 is SGDLS and CDR2 YYNGEE. The CDR3 protein is CASSVSSQSTEAFF. The CDR3 coding sequence is TGTGCCAGCAGCGTTAGTTCACAGAGCACTGAAGCTTTCTTT. The full variable domain, rest sourced from reference TRBV9 and TRBJ1-1, is DSGVTQTPKHLITATGQRVTLRCSPRSGDLSVYWYQQSLDQGLQFLIQYYNGEERAKGNILERFSAQQFPDLHSELNLSSLELGDSALYFCASSVSSQSTEAFFGQGTRLTVV.

This clonotype was found many times. V gene TRBV24-1 combines with J gene TRBJ2-5; TRBD1 might be the D (5 bases). The V gene's germline CDR1 is KGHDR and CDR2 SFDVKD. The CDR3 sequence is 13 residues long. Trimming cost V 3 bases and J 3 bases, with 7 bases left between them. The CDR3 DNA follows: TGTGCCACCAGTGATGCGACAGAAGAGACCCAGTACTTC. Translating it yields CATSDATEETQYF.

This clonotype was detected ten times or more. The V and J genes are TRBV7-6 and TRBJ2-7, with 7 positions matching TRBD1. CDR1 SGHVS and CDR2 FNYEAQ come from the germline V gene. With 3 bases clipped from V and 2 bases from J, the junction kept 7 bases outside the gene matches. This CDR3 contains 15 residues. The CDR3 DNA is TGTGCCAGCAGCTTGGGGACAGTTTCAACCTACGAGCAGTACTTC. Encoded protein: CASSLGTVSTYEQYF.

To note about this clonotype: Since no conserved phenylalanine or tryptophan closes the CDR3, a read error is the likely cause. This chain uses TRBV30 with TRBJ1-2, with D possibly being TRBD1 (5 bases). The CDR3 consists of 11 residues. The germline V gene has CDR1 GTSNPN and CDR2 SVGIG (reference sequence). Trimming removed 1 base at V and 7 bases at J, with 7 bases between. CDR3 nucleotide sequence: TGTGCCTGGAGTGGAGGGGCTGGCTACACCCTC. This sequence encodes CAWSGGAGYTL.

This clonotype has a count of ten or more. The V gene is TRBV7-9, the J gene TRBJ2-7; 12 bases agree with TRBD2. The CDR3 contains 17 residues. CDR1 is SEHNR and CDR2 is FQNEAQ in the germline V gene (reference sequence). Trimming removed 3 bases from V and 4 bases from J; junction bases left unmatched: 10. The CDR3 loop reads CASSLGSRTSGIYEQYF. DNA for the CDR3: TGTGCCAGCAGCTTGGGGTCCCGGACTAGCGGGATTTACGAGCAGTACTTC.

This clonotype was observed many times. The rearrangement uses TRBV2 and TRBJ2-2; either TRBD1 or TRBD2 may fit D (6 bases each). Germline V gives CDR1 SNHLY, CDR2 FYNNEI. Trimming cost V 6 bases and J 7 bases, with 18 bases left between them. The CDR3 runs 15 residues. The CDR3 loop is CASRAYREVSGELFF. The CDR3 nucleotides read TGTGCCAGCAGAGCCTACAGGGAGGTTAGCGGGGAGCTGTTTTTT. Looking up the rest from reference TRBV2 and TRBJ2-2 gives the full variable domain: EPEVTQTPSHQVTQMGQEVILRCVPISNHLYFYWYRQILGQKVEFLVSFYNNEISEKSEIFDDQFSVERPDGSNFTLKIRSTKLEDSAMYFCASRAYREVSGELFFGEGSRLTVL.

V and J are TRBV29-1 and TRBJ1-2, with 9 nucleotides matching TRBD1. This CDR3 is 13 amino acids long. With 8 bases clipped from V and 2 bases from J, the junction kept 6 bases outside the gene matches. Germline-derived CDR1 and CDR2 are SQVTM and ANQGSEA. As DNA, the CDR3 is TGCAGCTTGGGCGGACAGGGGAACTATGGCTACACCTTC. It is translated as CSLGGQGNYGYTF. The full variable domain, its missing parts supplied by reference TRBV29-1 and TRBJ1-2, is SAVISQKPSRDICQRGTSLTIQCQVDSQVTMMFWYRQQPGQSLTLIATANQGSEATYESGFVIDKFPISRPNLTFSTLTVSNMSPEDSSIYLCSLGGQGNYGYTFGSGTRLTVV.

In this sample, this clonotype turned up many times. The V and J genes are TRBV10-3 and TRBJ2-7, with TRBD1 matching over 7 bases. CDR3 size: 14 residues. CDR1 is ENHRY, CDR2 SYGVKD, per germline. With 1 base clipped from V and 2 bases from J, the junction kept 2 bases outside the gene matches. The CDR3 bases are TGTGCCATCAGTGAGTGGCAGGGGGCCTACGAGCAGTACTTC. Its translation is CAISEWQGAYEQYF.

This clonotype showed up many times. The chain joins TRBV5-1 to TRBJ1-1; TRBD1 might be the D (6 bases). V lost 0 bases and J 1 base, leaving 13 bases between the germline ends. Germline-derived CDR1 and CDR2 are SGHRS and YFSETQ. This CDR3 is 16 amino acids long. DNA for the CDR3: TGCGCCAGCAGCTTGGCCAGGGGTGTAGGGAACACTGAAGCTTTCTTT. Encoded protein: CASSLARGVGNTEAFF.

This clonotype was seen ten or more times. The chain links TRBV9 to TRBJ1-2; 9 positions agree with TRBD1. The V gene's germline CDR1 is SGDLS and CDR2 YYNGEE. J lost 5 bases, V lost 0 bases, and 2 bases had no gene match. This CDR3 contains 14 residues. As DNA, the CDR3 is TGTGCCAGCAGCGTAGCTGGGACAGGGTATGGCTACACCTTC. This sequence encodes CASSVAGTGYGYTF.

This clonotype was recorded many times. The chain has TRBV5-1 and TRBJ1-2, with TRBD1 identical over 7 bases. Germline values: CDR1 SGHRS, CDR2 YFSETQ. V lost 1 base to trimming and J lost 10 bases; unmatched junction nucleotides: 10. The CDR3 sequence is 14 residues long. CDR3 loop: CASSLSGQRRNYTF. In DNA, the CDR3 is TGCGCCAGCAGCTTGTCGGGACAGAGAAGAAACTACACCTTC. The whole variable domain, filled in from reference TRBV5-1 and TRBJ1-2, reads KAGVTQTPRYLIKTRGQQVTLSCSPISGHRSVSWYQQTPGQGLQFLFEYFSETQRNKGNFPGRFSGRQFSNSRSEMNVSTLELGDSALYLCASSLSGQRRNYTFGSGTRLTVV.

This clonotype occurred many times. This sequence joins TRBV25-1 and TRBJ2-2; TRBD1 might be the D (5 bases). The V gene lost 2 bases and the J gene lost 5 bases, with 9 bases spanning the gap. This CDR3 spans 14 amino acids. Germline-derived CDR1 and CDR2 are MGHDK and SYGVNS. CDR3: CASSEQTETGELFF. In DNA form, the CDR3 reads TGTGCCAGCAGTGAACAGACAGAAACCGGGGAGCTGTTTTTT.

This clonotype has ten or more counts. Relative to the germline gene, one junction end is altered; a read error may explain this. This chain connects TRBV7-7 to TRBJ2-5; D unclear. CDR1 and CDR2 from the germline V gene are SSHAT and FNYEAQ (reference sequence). The CDR3 contains 14 residues. CDR3 sequence (DNA): TGTGCTAGCAGCTTAAGCCTGCCGGGAGAGACCCAGTACTTC. Translated, it gives CASSLSLPGETQYF.

V is TRBV7-3 and J is TRBJ2-2; TRBD2 matches at 8 bases. V was pared by 2 bases and J by 0 bases, with 2 bases of the junction left unmatched. CDR3 length equals 16 residues. CDR1 and CDR2 from the germline V gene are SGHTA and FQGTGA. CDR3 sequence reads: CASSLRGLANTGELFF. The DNA of the CDR3 is TGTGCCAGCAGCTTACGGGGACTAGCGAACACCGGGGAGCTGTTTTTT.

As to this clonotype: Its ends do not fully match the called genes, so a read error is possible. The chain recombines TRBV15 with TRBJ2-5; D might be TRBD1 (5 bases). Looked up from germline, CDR1 is LNHNV and CDR2 is YYDKDF (reference sequence). This CDR3 comprises 14 residues. CDR3 amino acids: CASSLAGYYNEQYF. CDR3 DNA sequence: TGTGCCAGCAGCTTGGCAGGGTACTACAATGAGCAGTACTTC.

This clonotype occurred many times. The chain employs TRBV14 and TRBJ1-4; D unresolved. Germline lookup yields CDR1 SGHDN and CDR2 FVKESK. V lost 2 bases to trimming and J lost 10 bases, with 14 bases between them. The CDR3 length is 14 residues. In DNA form, the CDR3 reads TGTGCCAGCAGCCAAAGAAGGGAGAGAGGAAAACTGTTTTTT. This translates into CASSQRRERGKLFF.

This clonotype was picked up many times. The V gene is TRBV20-1, the J gene TRBJ2-5, with D perhaps being TRBD1 or TRBD2 (6 bases each). The CDR3 has 12 residues. V lost 4 bases and J 5 bases, leaving 11 bases between the germline ends. CDR1 and CDR2 (germline): DFQATT, SNEGSKA (reference sequence). The CDR3 is CSATTGRETQYF. The CDR3 DNA reads as TGCAGTGCTACCACAGGGAGGGAGACCCAGTACTTC.

The CDR3 DNA sequence: TGTGCCAGCAGTGCGGGAGAACCAGATACGCAGTATTTT. Encoded protein: CASSAGEPDTQYF. The gene calls are TRBV11-1 and TRBJ2-3; 7 bases fit TRBD2. Germline CDR1 is SGHAT and CDR2 is FQDESV (reference sequence). V shed 6 bases, J shed 4 bases, and the junction held 4 bases outside the gene matches. CDR3 length: 13 amino acids.

In its sample, this clonotype was seen many times. The rearrangement joins TRBV5-1 to TRBJ2-6; D gene unclear. V was trimmed by 0 bases and J by 1 base, leaving 8 bases between them. Germline V gene sequence: CDR1 SGHRS, CDR2 YFSETQ. This CDR3 is built from 16 residues. The CDR3 nucleotides are TGCGCCAGCAGCTTGGCCGGAGATTCTGGGGCCAACGTCCTGACTTTC. This gives the protein CASSLAGDSGANVLTF. The variable domain in full, with the rest retrieved from reference TRBV5-1 and TRBJ2-6, is KAGVTQTPRYLIKTRGQQVTLSCSPISGHRSVSWYQQTPGQGLQFLFEYFSETQRNKGNFPGRFSGRQFSNSRSEMNVSTLELGDSALYLCASSLAGDSGANVLTFGAGSRLTVL.

This clonotype was counted at least ten times. The V and J genes are TRBV5-4 and TRBJ2-6; D is perhaps TRBD2 (5 bases). V lost 7 bases to trimming and J lost 0 bases, with 14 bases between them. The CDR3 is 16 residues long. Per the germline V gene, CDR1 is SGHNT and CDR2 is YYREEE (reference sequence). The CDR3 spells CASEGTPVSGANVLTF. The CDR3 nucleotides read TGTGCCAGCGAGGGCACACCCGTCTCTGGGGCCAACGTCCTGACTTTC.

This rearrangement joins TRBV30 to TRBJ2-7; weak D call: TRBD2 (6 bases). The CDR3 sequence is 14 residues long. Germline CDR1 and CDR2: GTSNPN and SVGIG (reference sequence). V shed 0 bases and J shed 2 bases, with 11 bases lying between them. CDR3 amino acids: CAWSVLGGPYEQYF. CDR3 DNA: TGTGCCTGGAGTGTACTGGGGGGTCCCTACGAGCAGTACTTC.

This clonotype was observed many times. The gene calls are TRBV11-2 and TRBJ1-1; no clear D gene. The CDR3 covers 15 residues. Trimming pared 2 bases from V and 1 base from J, leaving 11 bases between. From germline, CDR1 is SGHAT and CDR2 FQNNGV. CDR3 loop: CASSLFGRPNTEAFF. The CDR3 nucleotides are TGTGCCAGCAGCTTATTTGGGCGACCGAACACTGAAGCTTTCTTT. The variable domain in full, completed from reference TRBV11-2 and TRBJ1-1, reads EAGVAQSPRYKIIEKRQSVAFWCNPISGHATLYWYQQILGQGPKLLIQFQNNGVVDDSQLPKDRFSAERLKGVDSTLKIQPAKLEDSAVYLCASSLFGRPNTEAFFGQGTRLTVV.